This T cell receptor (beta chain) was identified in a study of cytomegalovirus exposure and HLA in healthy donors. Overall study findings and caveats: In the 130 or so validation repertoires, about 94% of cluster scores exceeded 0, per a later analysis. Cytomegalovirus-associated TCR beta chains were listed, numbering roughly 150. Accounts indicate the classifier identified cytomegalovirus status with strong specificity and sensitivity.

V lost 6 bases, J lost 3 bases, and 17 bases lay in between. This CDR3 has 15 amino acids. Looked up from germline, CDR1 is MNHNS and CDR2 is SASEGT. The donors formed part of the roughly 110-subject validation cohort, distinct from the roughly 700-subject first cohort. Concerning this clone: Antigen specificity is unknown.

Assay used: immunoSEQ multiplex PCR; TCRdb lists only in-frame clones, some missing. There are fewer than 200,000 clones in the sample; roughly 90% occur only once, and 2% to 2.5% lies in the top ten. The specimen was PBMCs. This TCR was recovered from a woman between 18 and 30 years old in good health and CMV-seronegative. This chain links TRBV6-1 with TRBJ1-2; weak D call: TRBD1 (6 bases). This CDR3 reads CASSNTDRQYYGYTF. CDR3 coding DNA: TGTGCCAGCAGCAATACGGACAGACAATACTATGGCTACACCTTC.